A selection of T cell receptor beta chains follows, all from one sample in a study of blood T cell repertoires in COVID-19. The repertoire was sequenced with immunoSEQ multiplex PCR; TCRdb's copy has only in-frame clones and lacks some. The sample contains about 260,000 clones, 87% of which appear only once. Material for sequencing was peripheral blood. The receptors stem from a woman aged 45-65 years with acute or convalescent COVID-19. The CDR3 runs from the conserved cysteine through the conserved F or W. A D gene is named only where the DNA matches it firmly. Where a row states a size, it is once, few, many or the class of an expanded clone; other rows omit it.

j_call clone_size v_call d_call cdr3_nt cdr3_aa
TRBJ2-2 - TRBV19 TRBD2 TGTGCCAGCTACCCCTGGGCGGGAGCTTACACCGGGGAGCTGTTTTTT CASYPWAGAYTGELFF
TRBJ2-1 few TRBV7-3 TRBD2 TGTGCCAGCAGCTTATCCCGACTAGCGGACCCCAATGAGCAGTTCTTC CASSLSRLADPNEQFF
TRBJ2-3 - TRBV24-1 - TGTGCCACCAGTGACGGGGGGCCTACAGATACGCAGTATTTT CATSDGGPTDTQYF
TRBJ2-5 - TRBV9 - TGTGCCAGCAGCCCGCGTCCCCAAGAGACCCAGTACTTC CASSPRPQETQYF
TRBJ2-3 - TRBV14 - TGTGCCAGCAGCCCTATCGCTAGCATAGCAACAGATACGCAGTATTTT CASSPIASIATDTQYF
TRBJ2-5 - TRBV21-1 - TGTGCCAGCAGCGATCGGGCAGCCTTAGCGGGAGGGGGGGAGACCCAGTACTTC CASSDRAALAGGGETQYF
TRBJ2-7 - TRBV18 - TGTGCCAGCCGCCAAGGGGCTGGGACCTACGAGCAGTACTTC CASRQGAGTYEQYF
TRBJ1-2 few TRBV7-9 - TGTGCCAGCAGCTTAGTGGGGAGAGGAAACTATGGCTACACCTTC CASSLVGRGNYGYTF
TRBJ1-5 once TRBV5-1 - TGCGCCAGCAGCTTGCATCCCACAGCAAATAGCAATCAGCCCCAGCATTTT CASSLHPTANSNQPQHF
TRBJ2-1 - TRBV7-3 - TGTGCCAGCAGCTTAAGGGCCTCTAGCGCCCTCCTGAATGGCAATGAGCAGTTCTTC CASSLRASSALLNGNEQFF
TRBJ2-5 - TRBV5-4 - TGTGCCAGCAGTTATGGGCAGACCCAGTACTTC CASSYGQTQYF
TRBJ1-2 - TRBV3-1/TRBV3-2 - TGTGCCAGCAGCCAATTGACAGGCCACTATGGCTACACCTTC CASSQLTGHYGYTF
TRBJ1-5 - TRBV15 - TGTGCCACCGCGGGAGCAGCGGGCCGGGGTCAGCCCCAGCATTTT CATAGAAGRGQPQHF
TRBJ1-4 - TRBV15 - TGTGCCACCAGCAGACCCCTATCTGTATCGGGGGCTAATGAAAAACTGTTTTTT CATSRPLSVSGANEKLFF
TRBJ2-7 - TRBV10-2 - TGCGCCAGCAGTGAGTCTGGCGGTGGGAGCTCCTACGAGCAGTACTTC CASSESGGGSSYEQYF
TRBJ2-1 - TRBV11-2 - TGTGCCAGCAGCTTAGAAGACAGTTCCTACAATGAGCAGTTCTTC CASSLEDSSYNEQFF
TRBJ2-7 once TRBV27 TRBD2 TGTGCCAGCAGATTCCTGACTAGCGGGGGAACCTACGAGCAGTACTTC CASRFLTSGGTYEQYF
TRBJ2-1 - TRBV28 TRBD2 TGTGCCAGCAGTTGGACTAGCGGGAACAATGAGCAGTTCTTC CASSWTSGNNEQFF
TRBJ2-5 - TRBV6-1 - TGTGCCAGCAGTGAGGGTAGGGGAGAGACCCAGTACTTC CASSEGRGETQYF
TRBJ2-3 - TRBV9 - TGTGCCAGCAGCACGGCTAGTGCAGATACGCAGTATTTT CASSTASADTQYF
TRBJ2-7 once TRBV3-1/TRBV3-2 - TGTGCCAGCAGCCGGACAAGCTTAAGGACCTACGAGCAGTACTTC CASSRTSLRTYEQYF
TRBJ1-5 - TRBV24-1 - TGTGCCACCGCCGGGAGGGGCGCTTCTCAGCCCCAGCATTTT CATAGRGASQPQHF
TRBJ1-4 once TRBV7-2 TRBD1 TGTGCCAGCAGCTACCGGGACAGGGAAGAAAAACTGTTTTTT CASSYRDREEKLFF
TRBJ1-6 - TRBV4-2 TRBD1 TGTGCCAGCAGCCAACCCACTACAGGGGGCTCCTATAATTCACCCCTCCACTTT CASSQPTTGGSYNSPLHF
TRBJ2-1 - TRBV7-3 - TGTGCCAGCAGCTTAGCCCCTGCGGAGGAGCAGTTCTTC CASSLAPAEEQFF
TRBJ2-1 - TRBV7-2 - TGTGCCAGCAGCCTTAGCGGAGTCTCCTACAATGAGCAGTTCTTC CASSLSGVSYNEQFF
TRBJ2-5 - TRBV29-1 - TGCAGCGTTGAAGATCCAACAAGTGAGACCCAGTACTTC CSVEDPTSETQYF
TRBJ1-1 - TRBV6-6 - TGTGCCAGCCGCGGTGCCTGGAAGACCAAGAGCACTGAAGCTTTCTTT CASRGAWKTKSTEAFF
TRBJ2-7 - TRBV6-5 - TGTGCCAGCAACCGTCGCCGCGAGAACGAGCAGTACTTC CASNRRRENEQYF
TRBJ2-7 - TRBV30 - TGTGCCTGGTCTCTCAAAGGGGTCAACGAGCAGTACTTC CAWSLKGVNEQYF
TRBJ2-1 - TRBV5-1 - TGCGCCAGCAGCTTATGGCGGGATGTCTACAATGAGCAGTTCTTC CASSLWRDVYNEQFF
TRBJ1-4 - TRBV5-1 TRBD1 TGCGCCAGCAGCTATATCACAGGGGGCGCGAGTAACCGAGCTAATGAAAAACTGTTTTTT CASSYITGGASNRANEKLFF
TRBJ2-7 - TRBV7-9 - TGTGCCAGCAGCTTAGGCCGACAGGCCTATGACTACGAGCAGTACTTC CASSLGRQAYDYEQYF
TRBJ2-5 - TRBV2 TRBD2 TGTGCCAGCGGGGGGTCCAGGACTAGCGGGAAGCAAGAGACCCAGTACTTC CASGGSRTSGKQETQYF
TRBJ2-5 - TRBV27 - TGTGCCAGCAGTCTGACAGGAGAGACCCAGTACTTC CASSLTGETQYF
TRBJ2-1 - TRBV29-1 - TGCAGCGGCGGCCGGCGCAATGAGCAGTTCTTC CSGGRRNEQFF
TRBJ1-6 once TRBV5-4 TRBD1 TGTGCCAGCACCCGGGACAGGGGGTTTAGTTCACCCCTCCACTTT CASTRDRGFSSPLHF
TRBJ1-5 - TRBV29-1 TRBD1 TGCAGCGTTACAGGGGGCGTCTCTCAGCCCCAGCATTTT CSVTGGVSQPQHF
TRBJ1-2 - TRBV27 - TGTGCCAGCAGTCTTTCAGCTAACTATGGCTACACCTTC CASSLSANYGYTF
TRBJ2-1 few TRBV24-1 - TGTGCCACCAGTGATAGGCGGGCACCCTACAATGAGCAGTTCTTC CATSDRRAPYNEQFF
TRBJ2-1 - TRBV27 - TGTGCCAGCAGTTTGACGCGACAGGCTGACAATGAGCAGTTCTTC CASSLTRQADNEQFF
TRBJ1-1 once TRBV6-5 TRBD1 TGTGCCAGCATCCAGGCAGGGGGACGCACTGAAGCTTTCTTT CASIQAGGRTEAFF
TRBJ2-1 - TRBV7-9 - TGTGCCAGCAGCTCCGTCGTGGAGGACTTCTTTTCAGATGAGCAGTTCTTC CASSSVVEDFFSDEQFF
TRBJ2-1 - TRBV7-3 TRBD2 TGTGCCAGCAGCTTTGTTAGCGGGGCCTACAATGAGCAGTTCTTC CASSFVSGAYNEQFF
TRBJ1-1 few TRBV3-1/TRBV3-2 - TGTGCCAGCAGACAGGGTTATACCCTGAACACTGAAGCTTTCTTT CASRQGYTLNTEAFF
TRBJ1-2 once TRBV24-1 - TGTGCCACCAGTGATTTCGGAGGGATCGGCGGTGGCTACACCTTC CATSDFGGIGGGYTF
TRBJ2-1 - TRBV28 TRBD1 TGTGCCAGCGTTCTAGGGGGCAGGGCCGACAATGAGCAGTTCTTC CASVLGGRADNEQFF
TRBJ2-7 - TRBV6-5 TRBD2 TGTGCCAGCAGTTCTCGCCTAGCGGGAGCTTACGAGCAGTACTTC CASSSRLAGAYEQYF
TRBJ2-5 - TRBV28 - TGTGCCAGCAGTTCTCGCGGCGGGGCCTCGCAAGAGACCCAGTACTTC CASSSRGGASQETQYF
TRBJ2-5 - TRBV9 - TGTGCCAGCAGCGTAGGGTGGGGGGAAGAGACCCAGTACTTC CASSVGWGEETQYF